This T cell receptor beta chain emerged from a study of cytomegalovirus exposure and HLA in healthy donors. Regarding this clone: The target antigen is unknown.

Vbeta (60) and Jbeta (13) primers were used in the PCR. Sequenced by immunoSEQ multiplex PCR; TCRdb stores in-frame clones only, minus some. This repertoire shows more than 130,000 clones, 80% found once; its top ten account for 4.5% to 6.5%. Findings and limits, study-wide: A few chains tied to CMV proved CMV antigen-specific in vitro. The only immune exposure information that was available was CMV serostatus. Rarity characterized most TCR sequences, yet some public TCRs appeared in many donors.

Germline V gene lookup returns CDR1 SGDLS and CDR2 YYNGEE. This CDR3 is 13 amino acids long. Trimming left V 5 bases short and J 8 bases short, with 16 bases between. This clonotype originated in a male donor in good health and CMV-seronegative. The rearrangement uses TRBV9 and TRBJ1-2; a weak D match, TRBD1 (6 bases). Sequencing was performed on PBMCs. CDR3 in DNA: TGTGCCAGCAGGGGGGGGGCAGCAACGGGCTACACCTTC. Protein: CASRGGAATGYTF. Complete variable domain (other parts from reference TRBV9 and TRBJ1-2): DSGVTQTPKHLITATGQRVTLRCSPRSGDLSVYWYQQSLDQGLQFLIQYYNGEERAKGNILERFSAQQFPDLHSELNLSSLELGDSALYFCASRGGAATGYTFGSGTRLTVV.